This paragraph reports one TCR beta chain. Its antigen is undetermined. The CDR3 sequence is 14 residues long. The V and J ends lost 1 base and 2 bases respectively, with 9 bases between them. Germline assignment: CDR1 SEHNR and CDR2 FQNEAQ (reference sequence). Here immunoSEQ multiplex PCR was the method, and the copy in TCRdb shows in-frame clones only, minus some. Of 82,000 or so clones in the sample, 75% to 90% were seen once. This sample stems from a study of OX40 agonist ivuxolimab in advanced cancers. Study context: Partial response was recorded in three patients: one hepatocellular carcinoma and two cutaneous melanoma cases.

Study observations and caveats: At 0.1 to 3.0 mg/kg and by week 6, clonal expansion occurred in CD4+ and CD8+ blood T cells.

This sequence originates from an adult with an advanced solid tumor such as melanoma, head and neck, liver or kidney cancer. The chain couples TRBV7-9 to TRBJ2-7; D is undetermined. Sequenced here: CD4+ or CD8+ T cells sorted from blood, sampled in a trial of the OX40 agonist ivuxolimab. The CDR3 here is CASSLDILPYEQYF. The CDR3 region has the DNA TGTGCCAGCAGCTTAGATATACTCCCCTACGAGCAGTACTTC.